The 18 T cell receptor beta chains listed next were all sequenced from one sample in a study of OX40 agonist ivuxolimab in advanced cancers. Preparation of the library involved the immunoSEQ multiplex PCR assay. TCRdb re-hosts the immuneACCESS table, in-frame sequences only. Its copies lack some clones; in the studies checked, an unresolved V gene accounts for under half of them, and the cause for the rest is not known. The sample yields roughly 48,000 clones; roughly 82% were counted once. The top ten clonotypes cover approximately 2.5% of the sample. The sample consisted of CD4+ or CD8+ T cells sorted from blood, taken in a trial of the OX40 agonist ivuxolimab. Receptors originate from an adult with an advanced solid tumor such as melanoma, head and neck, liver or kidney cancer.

CDR3 residues: CASSAQADSYNEQFF. DNA for the CDR3: TGTGCCAGCAGTGCCCAGGCGGACTCCTACAATGAGCAGTTCTTC. The rearrangement uses TRBV6-4 and TRBJ2-1; D is ambiguous. Trimming removed 4 bases at V and 0 bases at J, with 10 bases between. Germline CDR1 MRHNA, CDR2 SNTAGT. CDR3 length: 15 amino acids.

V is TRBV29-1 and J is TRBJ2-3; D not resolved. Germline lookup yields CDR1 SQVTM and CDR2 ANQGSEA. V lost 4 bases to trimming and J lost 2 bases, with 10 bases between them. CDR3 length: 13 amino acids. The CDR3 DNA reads TGCAGCGTTGCGGCCCGAACCACAGATACGCAGTATTTT. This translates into CSVAARTTDTQYF.

The CDR3 DNA follows: TGTGCCAGTAGTGGGTTTCGGGACAGTGAACGTAATGAGCAGTTCTTC. This gives the protein CASSGFRDSERNEQFF. The chain has TRBV19 and TRBJ2-1; TRBD1 agrees at 7 bases. CDR3 length: 16 amino acids. Germline V gene lookup returns CDR1 LNHDA and CDR2 SQIVND (reference sequence). V lost 5 bases to trimming and J lost 7 bases; unmatched junction nucleotides: 14.

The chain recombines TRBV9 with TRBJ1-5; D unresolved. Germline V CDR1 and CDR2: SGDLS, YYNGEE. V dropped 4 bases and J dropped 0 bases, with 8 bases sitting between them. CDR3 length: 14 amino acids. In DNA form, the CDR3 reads TGTGCCAGCAGCAGCCAATATAGCAATCAGCCCCAGCATTTT. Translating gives CASSSQYSNQPQHF.

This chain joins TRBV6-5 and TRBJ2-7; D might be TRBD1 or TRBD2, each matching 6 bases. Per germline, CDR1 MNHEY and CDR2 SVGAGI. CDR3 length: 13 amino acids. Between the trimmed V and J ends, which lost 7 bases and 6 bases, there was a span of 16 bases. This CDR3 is CASKGGRVGEQYF. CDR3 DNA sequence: TGTGCCAGCAAGGGGGGCAGGGTGGGCGAGCAGTACTTC.

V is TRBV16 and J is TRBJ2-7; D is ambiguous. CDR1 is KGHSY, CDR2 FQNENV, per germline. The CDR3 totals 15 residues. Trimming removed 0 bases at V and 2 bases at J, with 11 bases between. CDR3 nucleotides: TGTGCCAGCAGCCAATCCCGGGCAGAGACCTACGAGCAGTACTTC. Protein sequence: CASSQSRAETYEQYF. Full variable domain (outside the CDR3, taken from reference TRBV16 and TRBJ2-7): GEEVAQTPKHLVRGEGQKAKLYCAPIKGHSYVFWYQQVLKNEFKFLISFQNENVFDETGMPKERFSAKCLPNSPCSLEIQATKLEDSAVYFCASSQSRAETYEQYFGPGTRLTVT.

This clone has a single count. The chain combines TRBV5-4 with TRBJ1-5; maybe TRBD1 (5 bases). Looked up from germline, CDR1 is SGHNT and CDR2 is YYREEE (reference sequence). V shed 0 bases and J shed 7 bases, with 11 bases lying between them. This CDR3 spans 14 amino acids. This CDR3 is CASSLGPDNQPQHF. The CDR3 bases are TGTGCCAGCAGCTTGGGACCGGACAACCAGCCCCAGCATTTT.

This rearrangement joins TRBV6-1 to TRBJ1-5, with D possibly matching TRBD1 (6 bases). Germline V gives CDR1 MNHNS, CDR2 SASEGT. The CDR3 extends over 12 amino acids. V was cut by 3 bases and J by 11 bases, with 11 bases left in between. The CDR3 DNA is TGTGCCAGCAGTGACGGCAAGGGGGCCCAGCATTTT. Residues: CASSDGKGAQHF.

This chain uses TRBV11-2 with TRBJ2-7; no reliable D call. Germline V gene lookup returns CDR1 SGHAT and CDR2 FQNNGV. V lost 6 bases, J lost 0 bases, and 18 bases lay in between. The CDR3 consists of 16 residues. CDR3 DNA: TGTGCCAGCAGTTACCCGCGGAAAGGAAGCTCCTACGAGCAGTACTTC. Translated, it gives CASSYPRKGSSYEQYF.

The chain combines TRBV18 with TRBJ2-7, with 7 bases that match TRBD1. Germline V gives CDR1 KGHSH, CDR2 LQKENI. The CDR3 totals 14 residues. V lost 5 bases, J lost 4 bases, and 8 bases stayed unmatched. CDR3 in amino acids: CASSTLTGPYEQYF. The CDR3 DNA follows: TGTGCCAGCTCAACTCTGACAGGGCCATACGAGCAGTACTTC. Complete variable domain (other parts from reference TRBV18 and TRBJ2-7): NAGVMQNPRHLVRRRGQEARLRCSPMKGHSHVYWYRQLPEEGLKFMVYLQKENIIDESGMPKERFSAEFPKEGPSILRIQQVVRGDSAAYFCASSTLTGPYEQYFGPGTRLTVT.

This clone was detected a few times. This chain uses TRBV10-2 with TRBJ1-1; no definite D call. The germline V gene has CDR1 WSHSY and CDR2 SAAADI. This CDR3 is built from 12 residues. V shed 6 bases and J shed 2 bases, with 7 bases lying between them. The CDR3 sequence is CASRYENTEAFF. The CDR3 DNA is TGCGCCAGCAGATATGAAAACACTGAAGCTTTCTTT.

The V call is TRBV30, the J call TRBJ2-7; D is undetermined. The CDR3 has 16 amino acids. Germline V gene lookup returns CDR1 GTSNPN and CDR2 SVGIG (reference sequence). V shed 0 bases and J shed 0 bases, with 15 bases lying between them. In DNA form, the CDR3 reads TGTGCCTGGAGTGTACTAAGCAGCCAGAGCTCCTACGAGCAGTACTTC. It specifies CAWSVLSSQSSYEQYF.

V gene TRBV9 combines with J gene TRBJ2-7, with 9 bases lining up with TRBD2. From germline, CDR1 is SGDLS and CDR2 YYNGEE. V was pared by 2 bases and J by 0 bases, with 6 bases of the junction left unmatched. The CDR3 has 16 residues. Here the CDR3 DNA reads TGTGCCAGCAGCGTCGGGACTAGCTTTAGCTCCTACGAGCAGTACTTC. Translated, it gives CASSVGTSFSSYEQYF.

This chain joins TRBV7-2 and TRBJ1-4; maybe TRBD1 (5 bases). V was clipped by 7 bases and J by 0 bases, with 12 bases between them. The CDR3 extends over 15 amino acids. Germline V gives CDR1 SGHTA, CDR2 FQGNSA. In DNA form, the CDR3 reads TGTGCCAGCATGTCAGGGTTTGCAACTAATGAAAAACTGTTTTTT. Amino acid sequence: CASMSGFATNEKLFF. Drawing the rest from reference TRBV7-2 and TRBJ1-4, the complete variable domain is GAGVSQSPSNKVTEKGKDVELRCDPISGHTALYWYRQSLGQGLEFLIYFQGNSAPDKSGLPSDRFSAERTGGSVSTLTIQRTQQEDSAVYLCASMSGFATNEKLFFGSGTQLSVL.

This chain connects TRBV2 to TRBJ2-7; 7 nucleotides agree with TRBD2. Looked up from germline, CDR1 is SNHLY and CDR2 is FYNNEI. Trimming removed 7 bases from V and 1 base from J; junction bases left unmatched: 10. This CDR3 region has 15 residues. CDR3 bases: TGTGCCAGCACCTCAGAGCGGGGTCTTTCCTACGAGCAGTACTTC. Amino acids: CASTSERGLSYEQYF.

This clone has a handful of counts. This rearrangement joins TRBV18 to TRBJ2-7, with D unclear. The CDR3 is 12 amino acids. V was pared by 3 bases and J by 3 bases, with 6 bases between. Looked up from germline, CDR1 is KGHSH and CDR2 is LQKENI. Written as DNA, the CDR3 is TGTGCCAGCTCACCCAACCTCTACGAGCAGTACTTC. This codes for CASSPNLYEQYF.

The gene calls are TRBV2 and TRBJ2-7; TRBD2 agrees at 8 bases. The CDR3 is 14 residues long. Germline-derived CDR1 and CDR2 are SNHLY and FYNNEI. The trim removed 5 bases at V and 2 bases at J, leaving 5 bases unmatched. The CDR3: CASSSGRVAYEQYF. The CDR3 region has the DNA TGTGCCAGCAGTAGCGGGAGAGTCGCCTACGAGCAGTACTTC.

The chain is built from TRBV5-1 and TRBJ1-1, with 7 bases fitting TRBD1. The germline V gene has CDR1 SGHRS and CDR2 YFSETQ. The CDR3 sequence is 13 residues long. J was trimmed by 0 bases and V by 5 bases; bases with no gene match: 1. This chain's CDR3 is CASSDRVNTEAFF. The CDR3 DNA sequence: TGCGCCAGCAGTGACAGGGTGAACACTGAAGCTTTCTTT.